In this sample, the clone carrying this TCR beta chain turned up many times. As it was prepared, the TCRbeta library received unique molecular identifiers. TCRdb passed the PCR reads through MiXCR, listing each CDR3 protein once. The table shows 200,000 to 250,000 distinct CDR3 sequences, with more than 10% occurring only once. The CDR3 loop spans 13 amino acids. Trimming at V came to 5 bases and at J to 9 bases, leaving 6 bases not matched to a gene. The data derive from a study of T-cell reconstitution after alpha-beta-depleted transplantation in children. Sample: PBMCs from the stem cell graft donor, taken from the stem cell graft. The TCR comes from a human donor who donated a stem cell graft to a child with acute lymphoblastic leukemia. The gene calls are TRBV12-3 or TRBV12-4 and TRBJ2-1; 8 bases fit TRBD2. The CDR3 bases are TGTGCCAGCAGTACGTTTAGCGGGACTGAGCAGTTCTTC. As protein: CASSTFSGTEQFF.